These 12 T cell receptor beta chains were sequenced from one sample in a study of control samples from healthy donors and cancer patients. Sequenced by immunoSEQ multiplex PCR; TCRdb stores in-frame clones only, minus some. The sample shows about 250,000 clones, approximately 80% of them seen only once. Sequenced: PBMCs. These receptors were taken from a woman between 55 and 75 years old with lung cancer.

The rearrangement uses TRBV29-1 and TRBJ1-2; D is ambiguous. Trimming left V 4 bases short and J 8 bases short, with 11 bases between. This CDR3 has 11 residues. CDR1 SQVTM and CDR2 ANQGSEA come from the germline V gene. CDR3: CSVGIQNGYTF. The CDR3 bases are TGCAGCGTTGGCATTCAGAACGGCTACACCTTC.

The genes are TRBV9 and TRBJ2-3, with D tentatively TRBD2 (6 bases). The germline gives CDR1 SGDLS, CDR2 YYNGEE. The CDR3 sequence is 14 residues long. Deletions cut 0 bases from V and 4 bases from J, with 9 bases between. The CDR3 nucleotides are TGTGCCAGCAGCGTAGCGGGAGTTGCAGATACGCAGTATTTT. It specifies CASSVAGVADTQYF.

A single count supports this clone. The CDR3 here is CASGGGNYGYTF. The DNA of the CDR3 is TGTGCCAGCGGGGGCGGTAACTATGGCTACACCTTC. V usage is TRBV28 and J usage is TRBJ1-2; a possible D gene is TRBD1 (6 bases). Germline loops: CDR1 MDHEN, CDR2 SYDVKM. V was shortened by 8 bases and J by 1 base, with 8 bases between the two germline ends. The CDR3 contains 12 residues.

This clone was detected once. The chain recombines TRBV4-2 with TRBJ2-1, with 9 bases matching TRBD1. The germline CDR1 and CDR2 sequences are LGHNA and YNFKEQ. V was clipped by 4 bases and J by 8 bases; unmatched bases: 12. CDR3 size: 16 residues. The DNA for the CDR3 is TGTGCCAGCAGCCTCAAATGGGGACAGGGTTTCGATGAGCAGTTCTTC. Translating it yields CASSLKWGQGFDEQFF.

This clone was seen more than once but under ten times. This sequence joins TRBV2 and TRBJ2-6; D perhaps matches TRBD1 (6 bases). This CDR3 region has 17 residues. The germline V gene encodes CDR1 SNHLY and CDR2 FYNNEI. The V end lost 6 bases, the J end lost 2 bases, and 17 bases lay between the germline ends. CDR3 in amino acids: CASRYRATRTGANVLTF. CDR3 nucleotides: TGTGCCAGCAGATACAGGGCTACCAGAACTGGGGCCAACGTCCTGACTTTC.

The gene calls are TRBV28 and TRBJ2-2; D is undetermined. Trimming left V 7 bases short and J 0 bases short, with 12 bases between. Germline lookup yields CDR1 MDHEN and CDR2 SYDVKM. CDR3 length: 15 residues. In DNA, the CDR3 is TGTGCCAGCACGTTGAGGCTAGCGAACACCGGGGAGCTGTTTTTT. This encodes CASTLRLANTGELFF. The entire variable domain, with the rest obtained from reference TRBV28 and TRBJ2-2, is as follows: DVKVTQSSRYLVKRTGEKVFLECVQDMDHENMFWYRQDPGLGLRLIYFSYDVKMKEKGDIPEGYSVSREKKERFSLILESASTNQTSMYLCASTLRLANTGELFFGEGSRLTVL.

This chain connects TRBV3-1 (or the pseudogene TRBV3-2) to TRBJ1-1; TRBD1 aligns across 9 bases. Per germline, CDR1 LGHDT and CDR2 YNNKEL (reference sequence). The ends lost 4 bases at V and 7 bases at J; junction bases unmatched: 10. The CDR3 sequence is 15 residues long. CDR3 sequence (DNA): TGTGCCAGCAGCCTAGTTACTACAGGGGGCAGTGAAGCTTTCTTT. It translates to CASSLVTTGGSEAFF.

This clone was detected ten times or more. The rearrangement joins TRBV6-1 to TRBJ1-5, with D possibly TRBD1 on 5 matching bases. The CDR3 is 14 residues long. In germline, CDR1 is MNHNS, CDR2 SASEGT. Trimming stripped 1 base from V and 5 bases from J, with 9 bases between. The CDR3 bases are TGTGCCAGCAGTGAAGGTGGGGGTCATCAGCCCCAGCATTTT. It yields the protein CASSEGGGHQPQHF.

For the CDR3, the DNA is TGTGCCAGCAGCCTAAGGGCAGGGGGTGGTGAGCAGTACTTC. The encoded protein is CASSLRAGGGEQYF. The chain recombines TRBV3-1 (or the pseudogene TRBV3-2) with TRBJ2-7; the match to TRBD1 covers 7 bases. V gave up 4 bases and J gave up 7 bases; unmatched junction bases: 10. Germline CDR1 is LGHDT and CDR2 is YNNKEL (reference sequence). The CDR3 length is 14 residues.

This chain joins TRBV11-2 and TRBJ2-7, with a tentative D call TRBD2 (6 bases). The CDR3 length is 15 residues. V was pared by 1 base and J by 6 bases, with 16 bases between. CDR1 is SGHAT and CDR2 is FQNNGV in the germline V gene. In DNA form, the CDR3 reads TGTGCCAGCAGCTTAGGGAGACTAGTGTTCTCCGAGCAGTACTTC. As protein: CASSLGRLVFSEQYF.

The sample holds one count of this clone. This chain uses TRBV7-3 with TRBJ2-1, with a tentative D call TRBD1 (6 bases). CDR1 SGHTA and CDR2 FQGTGA come from the germline V gene. V was cut by 5 bases and J by 7 bases, with 15 bases left in between. The CDR3 extends over 14 amino acids. The CDR3 reads CASSPPGRGNEQFF. CDR3 DNA: TGTGCCAGCAGCCCTCCGGGCAGGGGTAATGAGCAGTTCTTC.

This rearrangement joins TRBV7-9 to TRBJ2-3, with TRBD1 matching 7 bases. V lost 1 base to trimming and J lost 4 bases; unmatched junction nucleotides: 2. Germline CDR1 is SEHNR and CDR2 is FQNEAQ (reference sequence). The CDR3 is 14 amino acids. This CDR3 reads CASSLEGAPDTQYF. DNA for the CDR3: TGTGCCAGCAGCTTAGAGGGGGCCCCAGATACGCAGTATTTT.